What follows are 7 T cell receptor beta chains derived from one specimen sequenced in a study of cytomegalovirus exposure and HLA in healthy donors. Use of 60 Vbeta and 13 Jbeta primers characterized the PCR. The method was immunoSEQ multiplex PCR; TCRdb's version includes in-frame clones alone and lacks a portion of them. This repertoire shows around 120,000 clones, over 65% found once; its top ten account for about 2.5%. The source material was PBMCs. The receptors were gathered from a woman between 40 and 55 years old in good health and CMV-seropositive.

Points on this clone: One junction end disagrees with the germline gene, perhaps due to a read error. The same CDR3 is also encoded by other DNA sequences in this sample. The chain is built from TRBV6-5 and TRBJ1-6, with 7 bases aligning to TRBD1. CDR1 and CDR2 from the germline V gene are MNHEY and SVGAGI. There are 16 residues in the CDR3. CDR3 residues: CASSYGTVGYNSPLHF. CDR3 coding DNA: TGTGCCAGCAGTTACGGGACAGTGGGGTATAATTCCCCCCTCCACTTT.

The J gene is TRBJ1-2, the V gene TRBV29-1; a weak D match, TRBD1 (5 bases). V was trimmed by 7 bases and J by 3 bases, leaving 12 bases between them. Germline V gene data show CDR1 as SQVTM and CDR2 as ANQGSEA. The CDR3 runs to 12 residues. CDR3 sequence: CSDRDRDYGYTF. CDR3 DNA sequence: TGCAGCGACCGCGACAGAGACTATGGCTACACCTTC.

The chain employs TRBV5-4 and TRBJ2-3; 9 bases line up with TRBD2. Germline V gives CDR1 SGHNT, CDR2 YYREEE (reference sequence). This CDR3 region has 17 residues. The V gene end was trimmed by 3 bases and the J gene end by 4 bases; junction bases not matched to a gene: 12. Written as DNA, the CDR3 is TGTGCCAGCAGCTGGGGAAGCGGGAGGTTAAGGGCAGATACGCAGTATTTT. Residues: CASSWGSGRLRADTQYF. Complete variable domain (other parts from reference TRBV5-4 and TRBJ2-3): ETGVTQSPTHLIKTRGQQVTLRCSSQSGHNTVSWYQQALGQGPQFIFQYYREEENGRGNFPPRFSGLQFPNYSSELNVNALELDDSALYLCASSWGSGRLRADTQYFGPGTRLTVL.

V and J are TRBV5-6 and TRBJ2-7; possibly TRBD2 for D (5 bases). The CDR3 is 12 residues long. V was trimmed by 4 bases and J by 7 bases, leaving 12 bases between them. CDR1 SGHDT and CDR2 YYEEEE come from the germline V gene. Written as DNA, the CDR3 is TGTGCCAGCAGCCTACCGTCGGGGGAGCAGTACTTC. It is translated as CASSLPSGEQYF.

In nucleotides, the CDR3 is TGTGCCAGCAGCTTACTGAGGGACAATAGAAACACCATATATTTT. Amino acid sequence: CASSLLRDNRNTIYF. V and J are TRBV13 and TRBJ1-3; D is perhaps TRBD1 (6 bases). CDR3 length: 15 amino acids. Trimming shortened V by 2 bases and J by 5 bases, and 13 bases separated the two germline ends. CDR1 and CDR2 (germline): PRHDT, FYEKMQ (reference sequence).

The V gene is TRBV4-3, the J gene TRBJ2-7; TRBD1 aligns across 7 bases. The CDR3 sequence is 16 residues long. From germline, CDR1 is LGHNA and CDR2 YSLEER. V shed 1 base, J shed 4 bases, and the junction held 10 bases outside the gene matches. The CDR3 DNA follows: TGCGCCAGCAGCCAAGTTTTTGGGACAGAAGGGTACGAGCAGTACTTC. Amino acid sequence: CASSQVFGTEGYEQYF.

This clone has more than one count but fewer than ten. This rearrangement joins TRBV4-1 to TRBJ2-5; TRBD1 agrees at 9 bases. The germline V gene has CDR1 MGHRA and CDR2 YSYEKL. With 4 bases clipped from V and 5 bases from J, the junction kept 8 bases outside the gene matches. The CDR3 covers 15 residues. The chain's CDR3 is CASSLIQGAVETQYF. The DNA of the CDR3 is TGCGCCAGCAGCCTAATACAGGGGGCGGTGGAGACCCAGTACTTC.